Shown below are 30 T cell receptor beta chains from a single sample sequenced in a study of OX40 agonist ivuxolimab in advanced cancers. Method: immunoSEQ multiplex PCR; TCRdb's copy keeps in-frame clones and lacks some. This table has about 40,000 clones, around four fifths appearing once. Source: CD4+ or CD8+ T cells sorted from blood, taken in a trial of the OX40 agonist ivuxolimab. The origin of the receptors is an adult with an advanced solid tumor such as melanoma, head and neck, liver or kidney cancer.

The CDR3 loop reads CASSPRTGGSNTEAFF. The CDR3 coding sequence is TGCGCCAGCAGCCCACGGACAGGGGGCAGTAACACTGAAGCTTTCTTT. The chain joins TRBV5-1 to TRBJ1-1; 11 bases agree with TRBD1. V was pared by 4 bases and J by 2 bases, with 7 bases of the junction left unmatched. CDR3 length: 16 residues. Germline values: CDR1 SGHRS, CDR2 YFSETQ.

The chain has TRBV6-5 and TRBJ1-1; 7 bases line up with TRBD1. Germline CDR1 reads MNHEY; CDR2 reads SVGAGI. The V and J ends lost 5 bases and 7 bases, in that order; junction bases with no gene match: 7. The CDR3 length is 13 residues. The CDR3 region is CASSRDRLYEAFF. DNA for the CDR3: TGTGCCAGCAGTAGGGACAGACTCTATGAAGCTTTCTTT.

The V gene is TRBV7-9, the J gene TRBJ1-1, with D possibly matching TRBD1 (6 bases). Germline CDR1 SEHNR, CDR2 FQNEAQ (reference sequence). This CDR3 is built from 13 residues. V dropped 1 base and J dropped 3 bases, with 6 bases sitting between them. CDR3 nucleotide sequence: TGTGCCAGCAGCTTAGGGACAGACACTGAAGCTTTCTTT. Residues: CASSLGTDTEAFF.

DNA of the CDR3: TGTGCCAGTAGTATGGGGCAGAGGAGTAATGAAAAACTGTTTTTT. Its translation: CASSMGQRSNEKLFF. The V gene is TRBV19, the J gene TRBJ1-4; the D gene is possibly TRBD1 (5 bases). The CDR3 loop spans 15 amino acids. Trimming removed 3 bases from V and 4 bases from J, with 12 bases in between. From germline, CDR1 is LNHDA and CDR2 SQIVND (reference sequence).

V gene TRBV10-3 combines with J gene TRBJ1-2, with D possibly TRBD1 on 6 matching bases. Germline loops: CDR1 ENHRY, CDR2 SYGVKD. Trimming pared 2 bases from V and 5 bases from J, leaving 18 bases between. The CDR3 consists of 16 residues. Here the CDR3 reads CAISEADRGLGYGYTF. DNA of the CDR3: TGTGCCATCAGTGAGGCGGACAGAGGGCTAGGGTATGGCTACACCTTC.

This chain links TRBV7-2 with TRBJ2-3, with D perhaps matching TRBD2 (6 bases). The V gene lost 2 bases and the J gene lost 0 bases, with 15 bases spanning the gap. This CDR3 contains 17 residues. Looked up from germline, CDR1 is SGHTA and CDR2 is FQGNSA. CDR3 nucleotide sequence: TGTGCCAGCAGCTTAAATTCGGCGGGGTTGAGCACAGATACGCAGTATTTT. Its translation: CASSLNSAGLSTDTQYF. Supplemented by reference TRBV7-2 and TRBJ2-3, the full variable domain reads GAGVSQSPSNKVTEKGKDVELRCDPISGHTALYWYRQSLGQGLEFLIYFQGNSAPDKSGLPSDRFSAERTGGSVSTLTIQRTQQEDSAVYLCASSLNSAGLSTDTQYFGPGTRLTVL.

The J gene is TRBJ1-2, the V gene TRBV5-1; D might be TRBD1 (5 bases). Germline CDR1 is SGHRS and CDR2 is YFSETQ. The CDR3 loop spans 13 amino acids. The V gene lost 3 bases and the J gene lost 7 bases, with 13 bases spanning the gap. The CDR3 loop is CASSSRGGSGYTF. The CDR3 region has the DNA TGCGCCAGCAGCTCCCGCGGGGGAAGTGGCTACACCTTC.

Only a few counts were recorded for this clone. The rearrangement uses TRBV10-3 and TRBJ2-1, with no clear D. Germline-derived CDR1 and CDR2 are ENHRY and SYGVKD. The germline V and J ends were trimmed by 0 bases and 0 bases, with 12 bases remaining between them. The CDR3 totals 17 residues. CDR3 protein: CAISESILESSYNEQFF. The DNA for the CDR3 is TGTGCCATCAGTGAGTCAATCCTAGAAAGCTCCTACAATGAGCAGTTCTTC.

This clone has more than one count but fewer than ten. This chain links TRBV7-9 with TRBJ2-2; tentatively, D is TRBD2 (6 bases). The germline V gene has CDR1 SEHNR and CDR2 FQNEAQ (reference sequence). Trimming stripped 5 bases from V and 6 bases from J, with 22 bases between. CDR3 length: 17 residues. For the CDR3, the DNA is TGTGCCAGCAGCGTTATTAGCGGCCCAAACGGGGCCGGGGAGCTGTTTTTT. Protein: CASSVISGPNGAGELFF. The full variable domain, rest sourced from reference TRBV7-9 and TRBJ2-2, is DTGVSQNPRHKITKRGQNVTFRCDPISEHNRLYWYRQTLGQGPEFLTYFQNEAQLEKSRLLSDRFSAERPKGSFSTLEIQRTEQGDSAMYLCASSVISGPNGAGELFFGEGSRLTVL.

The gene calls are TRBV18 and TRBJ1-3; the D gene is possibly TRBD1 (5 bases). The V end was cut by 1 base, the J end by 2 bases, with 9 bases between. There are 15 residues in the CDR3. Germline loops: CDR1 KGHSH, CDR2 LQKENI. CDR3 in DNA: TGTGCCAGCTCACCACGACAGACCGCTGGAAACACCATATATTTT. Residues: CASSPRQTAGNTIYF.

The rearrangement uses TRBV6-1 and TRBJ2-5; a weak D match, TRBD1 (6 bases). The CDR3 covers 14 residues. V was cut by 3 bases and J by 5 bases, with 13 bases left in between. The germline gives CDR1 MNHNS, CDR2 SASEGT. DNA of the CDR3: TGTGCCAGCAGTGAGTCTGGGGGCGACGAGACCCAGTACTTC. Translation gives CASSESGGDETQYF.

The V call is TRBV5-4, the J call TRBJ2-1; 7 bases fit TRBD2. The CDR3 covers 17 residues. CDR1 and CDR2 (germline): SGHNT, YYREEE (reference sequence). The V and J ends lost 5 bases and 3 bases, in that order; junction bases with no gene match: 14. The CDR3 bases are TGTGCCAGCAGGGGGGGGGTAGGGCCACAAGTCTACAATGAGCAGTTCTTC. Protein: CASRGGVGPQVYNEQFF.

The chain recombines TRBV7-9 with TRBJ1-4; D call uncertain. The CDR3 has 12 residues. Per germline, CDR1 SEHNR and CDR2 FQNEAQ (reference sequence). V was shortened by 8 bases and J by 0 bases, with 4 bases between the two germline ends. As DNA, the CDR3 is TGTGCCAGCGTTGCAACTAATGAAAAACTGTTTTTT. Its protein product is CASVATNEKLFF.

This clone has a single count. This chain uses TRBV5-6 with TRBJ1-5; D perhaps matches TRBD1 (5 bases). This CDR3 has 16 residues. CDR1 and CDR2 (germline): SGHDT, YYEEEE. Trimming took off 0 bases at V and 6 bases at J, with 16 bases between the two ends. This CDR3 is CASSLGMNRWGQPQHF. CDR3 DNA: TGTGCCAGCAGCTTGGGGATGAACAGGTGGGGTCAGCCCCAGCATTTT.

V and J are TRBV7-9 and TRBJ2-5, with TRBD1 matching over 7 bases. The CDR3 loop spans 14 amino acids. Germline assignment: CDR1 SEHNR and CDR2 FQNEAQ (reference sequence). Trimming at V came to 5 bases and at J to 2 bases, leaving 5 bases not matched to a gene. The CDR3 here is CASSPGTVQETQYF. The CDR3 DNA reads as TGTGCCAGCAGCCCGGGGACAGTTCAAGAGACCCAGTACTTC. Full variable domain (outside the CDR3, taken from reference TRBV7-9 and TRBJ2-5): DTGVSQNPRHKITKRGQNVTFRCDPISEHNRLYWYRQTLGQGPEFLTYFQNEAQLEKSRLLSDRFSAERPKGSFSTLEIQRTEQGDSAMYLCASSPGTVQETQYFGPGTRLLVL.

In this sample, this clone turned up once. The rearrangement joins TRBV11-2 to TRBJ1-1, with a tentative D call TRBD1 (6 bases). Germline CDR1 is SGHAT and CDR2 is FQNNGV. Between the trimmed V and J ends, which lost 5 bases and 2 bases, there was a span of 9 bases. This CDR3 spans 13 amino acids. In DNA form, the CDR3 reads TGTGCCAGCAGCACACAGGGTAACACTGAAGCTTTCTTT. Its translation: CASSTQGNTEAFF.

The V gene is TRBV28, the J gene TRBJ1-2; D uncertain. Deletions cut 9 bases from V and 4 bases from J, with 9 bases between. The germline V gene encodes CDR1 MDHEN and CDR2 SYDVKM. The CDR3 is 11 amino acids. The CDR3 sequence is CASSDPYGYTF. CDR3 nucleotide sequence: TGTGCCAGTTCAGACCCCTATGGCTACACCTTC.

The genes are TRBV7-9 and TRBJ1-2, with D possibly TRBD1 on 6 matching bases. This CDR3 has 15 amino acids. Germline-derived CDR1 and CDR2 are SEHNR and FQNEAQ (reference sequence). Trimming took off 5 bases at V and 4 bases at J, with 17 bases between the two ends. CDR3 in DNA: TGTGCCAGCAGCGGAAGAGCCGGACAGCGCTATGGCTACACCTTC. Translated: CASSGRAGQRYGYTF.

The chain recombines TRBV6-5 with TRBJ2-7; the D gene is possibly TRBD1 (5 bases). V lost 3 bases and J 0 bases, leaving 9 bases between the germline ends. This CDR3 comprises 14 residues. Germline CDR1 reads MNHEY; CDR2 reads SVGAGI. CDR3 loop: CASSYSQVSYEQYF. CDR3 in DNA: TGTGCCAGCAGTTATTCACAGGTCTCCTACGAGCAGTACTTC.

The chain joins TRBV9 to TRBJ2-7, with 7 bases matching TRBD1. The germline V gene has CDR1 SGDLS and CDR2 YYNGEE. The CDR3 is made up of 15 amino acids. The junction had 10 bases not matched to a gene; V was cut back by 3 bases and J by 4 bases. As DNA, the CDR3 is TGTGCCAGCAGCGCGAGGGGGACAGTGGAATACGAGCAGTACTTC. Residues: CASSARGTVEYEQYF.

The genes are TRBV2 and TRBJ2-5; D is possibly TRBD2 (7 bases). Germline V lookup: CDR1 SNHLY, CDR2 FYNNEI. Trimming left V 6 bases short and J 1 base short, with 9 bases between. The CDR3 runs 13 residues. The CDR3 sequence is CASRGGAQETQYF. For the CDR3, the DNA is TGTGCCAGCAGAGGGGGGGCCCAAGAGACCCAGTACTTC.

CDR3 nucleotide sequence: TGTGCCAGCAGTTCGGACAGGGTCGCTCAGCCCCAGCATTTT. Amino acid sequence: CASSSDRVAQPQHF. This chain links TRBV6-5 with TRBJ1-5; TRBD1 agrees at 8 bases. V lost 4 bases, J lost 6 bases, and 5 bases stayed unmatched. The CDR3 has 14 residues. Germline lookup yields CDR1 MNHEY and CDR2 SVGAGI.

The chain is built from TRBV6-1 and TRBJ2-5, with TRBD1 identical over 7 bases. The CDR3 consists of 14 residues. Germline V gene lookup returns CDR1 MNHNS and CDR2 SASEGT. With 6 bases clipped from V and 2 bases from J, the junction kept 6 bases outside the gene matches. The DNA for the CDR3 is TGTGCCAGCAGGCCCGGGACAGAACAAGAGACCCAGTACTTC. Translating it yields CASRPGTEQETQYF.

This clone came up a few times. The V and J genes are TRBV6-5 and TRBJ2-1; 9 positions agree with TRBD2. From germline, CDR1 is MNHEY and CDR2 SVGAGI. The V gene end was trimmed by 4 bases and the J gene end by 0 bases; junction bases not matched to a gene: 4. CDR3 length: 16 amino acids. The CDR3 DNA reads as TGTGCCAGCAGTTCCATAGCGGGGGCCTCCTACAATGAGCAGTTCTTC. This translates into CASSSIAGASYNEQFF.

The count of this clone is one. The CDR3 sequence: CASSLGSGGEETQYF. The CDR3 region has the DNA TGCGCCAGCAGCTTAGGTAGCGGGGGGGAAGAGACCCAGTACTTC. The V call is TRBV5-1, the J call TRBJ2-5, with 11 bases matching TRBD2. The germline V gene encodes CDR1 SGHRS and CDR2 YFSETQ. The V gene end was trimmed by 2 bases and the J gene end by 3 bases; junction bases not matched to a gene: 3. The CDR3 covers 15 residues.

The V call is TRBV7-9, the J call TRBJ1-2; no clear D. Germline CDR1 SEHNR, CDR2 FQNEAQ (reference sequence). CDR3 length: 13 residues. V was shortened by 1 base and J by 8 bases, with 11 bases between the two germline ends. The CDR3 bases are TGTGCCAGCAGCTTAGGAGAGGTCGGCGGCTACACCTTC. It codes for CASSLGEVGGYTF.

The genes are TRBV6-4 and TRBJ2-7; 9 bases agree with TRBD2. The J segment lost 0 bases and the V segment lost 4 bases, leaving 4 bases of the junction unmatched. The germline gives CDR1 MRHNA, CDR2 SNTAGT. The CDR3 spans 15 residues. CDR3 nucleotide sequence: TGTGCCAGCAGTGCTATAGCGGGAGCCTCCTACGAGCAGTACTTC. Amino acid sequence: CASSAIAGASYEQYF.

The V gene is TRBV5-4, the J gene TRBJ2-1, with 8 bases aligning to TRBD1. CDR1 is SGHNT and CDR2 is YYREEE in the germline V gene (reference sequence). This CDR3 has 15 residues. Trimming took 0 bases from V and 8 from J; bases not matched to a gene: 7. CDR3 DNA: TGTGCCAGCAGCTTGGAGTCAGGGGGCTGGGATGAGCAGTTCTTC. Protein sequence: CASSLESGGWDEQFF.

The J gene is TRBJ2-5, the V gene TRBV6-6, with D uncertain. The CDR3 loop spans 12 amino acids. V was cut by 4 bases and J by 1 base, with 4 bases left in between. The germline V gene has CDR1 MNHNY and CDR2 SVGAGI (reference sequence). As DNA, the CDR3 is TGTGCCAGCAGTTCACTCCAAGAGACCCAGTACTTC. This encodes CASSSLQETQYF.

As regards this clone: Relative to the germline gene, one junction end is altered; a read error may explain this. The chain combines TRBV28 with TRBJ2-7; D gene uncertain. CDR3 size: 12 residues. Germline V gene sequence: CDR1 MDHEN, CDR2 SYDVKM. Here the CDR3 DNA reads TGTGCCAGCAGTTACGCCTCCTACAAGCAGTACTTC. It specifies CASSYASYKQYF. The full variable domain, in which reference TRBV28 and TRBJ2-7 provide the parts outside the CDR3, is DVKVTQSSRYLVKRTGEKVFLECVQDMDHENMFWYRQDPGLGLRLIYFSYDVKMKEKGDIPEGYSVSREKKERFSLILESASTNQTSMYLCASSYASYKQYFGPGTRLTVT.